This entry features one T cell receptor beta chain sequence. This specimen belongs to a study of T cells in Graves' hyperthyroidism and ophthalmopathy. TCR beta CDR3 region amplification was performed from RNA transcripts. Using the HTBI primer set, a first-round RT-PCR was run on the TCR CDR3. TCRdb reprocessed the multiplex PCR reads with MiXCR, giving one entry per CDR3 protein. This table holds 540,000 or so distinct CDR3 sequences, approximately 44% found once. Germline V CDR1 and CDR2: SQVTM, ANQGSEA. V was shortened by 5 bases and J by 0 bases, with 13 bases between the two germline ends. This CDR3 comprises 14 residues.

The rearrangement uses TRBV29-1 and TRBJ1-1; D is perhaps TRBD1 (6 bases). Material: peripheral blood or thyroid tissue (not recorded which). The source of this sequence is an adult woman with Graves' disease, either hyperthyroidism or ophthalmopathy (not recorded which). The CDR3 coding sequence is TGCAGCGTTTTTAAGGACAGTTTGAACACTGAAGCTTTCTTT. Translation: CSVFKDSLNTEAFF.